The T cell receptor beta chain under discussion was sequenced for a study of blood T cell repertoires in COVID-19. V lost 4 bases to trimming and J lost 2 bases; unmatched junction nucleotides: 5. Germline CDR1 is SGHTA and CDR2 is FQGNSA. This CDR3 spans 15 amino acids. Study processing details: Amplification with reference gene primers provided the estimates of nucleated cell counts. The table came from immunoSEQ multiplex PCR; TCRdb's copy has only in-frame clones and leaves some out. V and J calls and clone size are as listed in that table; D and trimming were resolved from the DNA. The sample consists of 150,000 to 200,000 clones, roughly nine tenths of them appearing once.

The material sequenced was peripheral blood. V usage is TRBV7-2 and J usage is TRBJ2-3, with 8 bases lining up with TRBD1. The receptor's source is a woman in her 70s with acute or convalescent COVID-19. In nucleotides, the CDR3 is TGTGCCAGCAGCTCGGGACAGGTTTACACAGATACGCAGTATTTT. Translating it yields CASSSGQVYTDTQYF. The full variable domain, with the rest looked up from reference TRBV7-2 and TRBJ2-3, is GAGVSQSPSNKVTEKGKDVELRCDPISGHTALYWYRQSLGQGLEFLIYFQGNSAPDKSGLPSDRFSAERTGGSVSTLTIQRTQQEDSAVYLCASSSGQVYTDTQYFGPGTRLTVL.